Listed below are T cell receptor beta chains from one sample, sequenced in a study of response to subunit inactivated influenza vaccine. TCRdb ran MiXCR on the RT-PCR reads and lists one entry per CDR3 protein. Among hundreds of thousands of distinct CDR3 sequences listed, under 15% were seen once. The material sequenced was PBMCs from blood, taken around seven weeks after vaccination. All receptors come from a man in his fifties or sixties who received an inactivated influenza vaccine. Both conserved end residues are part of each CDR3. D genes are given only for firm matches. Clone size is stated in some rows and not others, as once, few, many or a class when expanded.

j_gene: TRBJ2-3
abundance: many
d_gene: .
v_gene: TRBV6-1
CDR3nt: TGTGCCAGCGCGGCCGCGGCGGCTAGCACAGATACGCAGTATTTT
CDR3aa: CASAAAAASTDTQYF

j_gene: TRBJ1-1
abundance: few
d_gene: .
v_gene: TRBV28
CDR3nt: TGTGCCAGCAGTTTAACCCAGGGAGGCACTGAAGCTTTCTTT
CDR3aa: CASSLTQGGTEAFF

j_gene: TRBJ2-3
abundance: few
d_gene: .
v_gene: TRBV19
CDR3nt: TGTGCCAGTAGCCTGATTGGACTGGAGTACACAGATACGCAGTATTTT
CDR3aa: CASSLIGLEYTDTQYF

j_gene: TRBJ2-1
abundance: .
d_gene: TRBD2
v_gene: TRBV7-8
CDR3nt: TGTGCCGGGGGAAGCGGGAGGAGGCCCTACAATGAGCAGTTCTTC
CDR3aa: CAGGSGRRPYNEQFF

j_gene: TRBJ2-7
abundance: .
d_gene: TRBD1
v_gene: TRBV20-1
CDR3nt: TGCAGTGCTAGCCGGGACAGGGTATCCGAGCAGTACTTC
CDR3aa: CSASRDRVSEQYF

j_gene: TRBJ2-7
abundance: many
d_gene: .
v_gene: TRBV20-1
CDR3nt: TGCAGTGCTGCCATCAGAGGTCCTTACGAGCAGTACTTC
CDR3aa: CSAAIRGPYEQYF

j_gene: TRBJ1-1
abundance: once
d_gene: .
v_gene: TRBV19
CDR3nt: TGTGCCAGTAGTATTGGACTTGAAGCTTTCTTT
CDR3aa: CASSIGLEAFF

j_gene: TRBJ2-7
abundance: few
d_gene: .
v_gene: TRBV7-2
CDR3nt: TGTGCCAGCAGCCCCTTGGGGGGACCCTACGAGCAGTACTTC
CDR3aa: CASSPLGGPYEQYF

j_gene: TRBJ2-2
abundance: many
d_gene: .
v_gene: TRBV6-2/TRBV6-3
CDR3nt: TGTGCCAGCACCAGGTCCTTATACACCGGGGAGCTGTTTTTT
CDR3aa: CASTRSLYTGELFF

j_gene: TRBJ1-3
abundance: many
d_gene: .
v_gene: TRBV12-3/TRBV12-4
CDR3nt: TGTGCCAGCAGTATGAGGACCGCTGGGTACACCATATATTTT
CDR3aa: CASSMRTAGYTIYF

j_gene: TRBJ2-5
abundance: few
d_gene: .
v_gene: TRBV7-9
CDR3nt: TGTGCCAGCAGCTTATTGGGGGCAGACCAAGAGACCCAGTACTTC
CDR3aa: CASSLLGADQETQYF

j_gene: TRBJ2-7
abundance: .
d_gene: TRBD1
v_gene: TRBV4-2
CDR3nt: TGTGCCAGCAGCCACGAACAGGGGAGCTCCTACGAGCAGTACTTC
CDR3aa: CASSHEQGSSYEQYF

j_gene: TRBJ2-5
abundance: few
d_gene: .
v_gene: TRBV29-1
CDR3nt: TGCAGCGTTGAAGATCTTTTGGACTCCCAAGAGACCCAGTACTTC
CDR3aa: CSVEDLLDSQETQYF

j_gene: TRBJ2-2
abundance: .
d_gene: TRBD1
v_gene: TRBV20-1
CDR3nt: TGCAGTGCCCTCAAGCCGGGACAGTTAGGGGGGGAGCTGTTTTTT
CDR3aa: CSALKPGQLGGELFF

j_gene: TRBJ1-2
abundance: few
d_gene: .
v_gene: TRBV12-3/TRBV12-4
CDR3nt: TGTGCCAGCAGTTTAAGGGGCCGCGTATACGGCCAGGATGGCTACACCTTC
CDR3aa: CASSLRGRVYGQDGYTF

j_gene: TRBJ2-3
abundance: .
d_gene: .
v_gene: TRBV5-1
CDR3nt: TGCGCCAGCAGCTTGTCCGGGGGGCTCCTAAGCACAGATACGCAGTATTTT
CDR3aa: CASSLSGGLLSTDTQYF

j_gene: TRBJ2-4
abundance: .
d_gene: .
v_gene: TRBV11-2
CDR3nt: TGTGCCAGCAGCCTGTTAGGGACGTTGGGAGGTAGCATTCAGTACTTC
CDR3aa: CASSLLGTLGGSIQYF

j_gene: TRBJ2-1
abundance: many
d_gene: TRBD1
v_gene: TRBV12-3/TRBV12-4
CDR3nt: TGTGCCAGCATCACAGGGGGCTCGACCTACAATGAGCAGTTCTTC
CDR3aa: CASITGGSTYNEQFF

j_gene: TRBJ2-5
abundance: many
d_gene: .
v_gene: TRBV5-1
CDR3nt: TGCGCCAGCAGCTTGATGGGGACACGTCAAGAGACCCAGTACTTC
CDR3aa: CASSLMGTRQETQYF

j_gene: TRBJ2-3
abundance: .
d_gene: .
v_gene: TRBV14
CDR3nt: TGTGCCAGCAGCACCAGTATACCGCCCGATACGCAGTATTTT
CDR3aa: CASSTSIPPDTQYF

j_gene: TRBJ2-7
abundance: few
d_gene: TRBD1
v_gene: TRBV20-1
CDR3nt: TGCAGTGCGCCAAGAAGACAGGGCTGGCCTACCTACGAGCAGTACTTC
CDR3aa: CSAPRRQGWPTYEQYF

j_gene: TRBJ1-4
abundance: few
d_gene: .
v_gene: TRBV12-3/TRBV12-4
CDR3nt: TGTGCCAGCGCCACGGGAGGGACGCTCGAAGCAACTAATGAAAAACTGTTTTTT
CDR3aa: CASATGGTLEATNEKLFF

j_gene: TRBJ2-5
abundance: many
d_gene: .
v_gene: TRBV7-2
CDR3nt: TGTGCCAGCAGCTTAACCGGGACCCAGTACTTC
CDR3aa: CASSLTGTQYF

j_gene: TRBJ2-4
abundance: .
d_gene: .
v_gene: TRBV5-1
CDR3nt: TGCGCCAGGAGGACCCCTACGGCCAAAAACATTCAGTACTTC
CDR3aa: CARRTPTAKNIQYF

j_gene: TRBJ2-7
abundance: many
d_gene: TRBD1
v_gene: TRBV12-3/TRBV12-4
CDR3nt: TGTGCCAGCACCGTCGGACAGGGATCTCCGACCTACGAGCAGTACTTC
CDR3aa: CASTVGQGSPTYEQYF

j_gene: TRBJ2-5
abundance: few
d_gene: TRBD2
v_gene: TRBV5-1
CDR3nt: TGCGCCAGCAGCGGCGGCGGGGGGAACAATGGGGCCCAGTACTTC
CDR3aa: CASSGGGGNNGAQYF

j_gene: TRBJ1-6
abundance: .
d_gene: TRBD1
v_gene: TRBV20-1
CDR3nt: TGCAGTGCTAGACGAGGGGGCGCGATAGATAATTCACCCCTCTACTTT
CDR3aa: CSARRGGAIDNSPLYF

j_gene: TRBJ2-2
abundance: .
d_gene: TRBD1
v_gene: TRBV18
CDR3nt: TGTGCCAGCTCCCCCGCCCGGACAGGCGGCACCGGGGAGCTGTTTTTT
CDR3aa: CASSPARTGGTGELFF

j_gene: TRBJ1-6
abundance: few
d_gene: .
v_gene: TRBV9
CDR3nt: TGTGCCAGCAGCGTAGATCAGGGGCGGTCACCCCTCCACTTT
CDR3aa: CASSVDQGRSPLHF

j_gene: TRBJ1-4
abundance: .
d_gene: .
v_gene: TRBV28
CDR3nt: TGTGCCAGCAGTTTAGACCCGGGCAGGGAAAAACTGTTTTTT
CDR3aa: CASSLDPGREKLFF

j_gene: TRBJ1-5
abundance: few
d_gene: .
v_gene: TRBV7-2
CDR3nt: TGTGCCAGCAGCTTAGAGGGGCGCGGGGACCAGCCCCAGCATTTT
CDR3aa: CASSLEGRGDQPQHF

j_gene: TRBJ2-2
abundance: few
d_gene: .
v_gene: TRBV6-5
CDR3nt: TGTGCCAGCAGTTCCCTAATAAGTGGGCGGACCGGGGAGCTGTTTTTT
CDR3aa: CASSSLISGRTGELFF

j_gene: TRBJ2-3
abundance: many
d_gene: TRBD2
v_gene: TRBV20-1
CDR3nt: TGCAGTGCTGAGACTAGCGGGAGGGCCGGGGGCACAGATACGCAGTATTTT
CDR3aa: CSAETSGRAGGTDTQYF

j_gene: TRBJ2-7
abundance: few
d_gene: .
v_gene: TRBV12-3/TRBV12-4
CDR3nt: TGTGCCAGCGGTTGGTTTTTATGGTCCTACGAGCAGTACTTC
CDR3aa: CASGWFLWSYEQYF

j_gene: TRBJ2-3
abundance: .
d_gene: .
v_gene: TRBV2
CDR3nt: TGTGCCAGCAGTGAAGCGCTTAGGACAGATACGCAGTATTTT
CDR3aa: CASSEALRTDTQYF

j_gene: TRBJ2-1
abundance: many
d_gene: TRBD2
v_gene: TRBV10-3
CDR3nt: TGTGCCATCATGGGGACTAGCGGGAGTTATGAGCAGTTCTTC
CDR3aa: CAIMGTSGSYEQFF

j_gene: TRBJ2-5
abundance: few
d_gene: .
v_gene: TRBV3-1
CDR3nt: TGTGCCAGCAGCCAAGAGGGGCGGGGGCGTCCATTCGAGACCCAGTACTTC
CDR3aa: CASSQEGRGRPFETQYF

j_gene: TRBJ2-1
abundance: few
d_gene: .
v_gene: TRBV29-1
CDR3nt: TGCAGCGTTGAAGATCCCCTAACTATGTTCTTC
CDR3aa: CSVEDPLTMFF

j_gene: TRBJ1-2
abundance: .
d_gene: TRBD1
v_gene: TRBV3-1
CDR3nt: TGTGCCAGCAGCCAGGGAGGACAGGTCAACTATGGCTACACCTTC
CDR3aa: CASSQGGQVNYGYTF

j_gene: TRBJ2-3
abundance: .
d_gene: .
v_gene: TRBV20-1
CDR3nt: TGCAGTGCTCCACGTTTCGGGAGCAGCACAGATACGCAGTATTTT
CDR3aa: CSAPRFGSSTDTQYF

j_gene: TRBJ1-1
abundance: .
d_gene: TRBD1
v_gene: TRBV5-1
CDR3nt: TGCGCCAGCAGCTTGCCGACAAAAACCGGGACAGGGGGCGGAAGGACTGAAGCTTTCTTT
CDR3aa: CASSLPTKTGTGGGRTEAFF

j_gene: TRBJ1-1
abundance: many
d_gene: .
v_gene: TRBV6-2/TRBV6-3
CDR3nt: TGTGCCAGCAGCACCGGGACGACAGCTTTCTTT
CDR3aa: CASSTGTTAFF

j_gene: TRBJ2-3
abundance: .
d_gene: .
v_gene: TRBV5-6
CDR3nt: TGTGCCAGCAGCTTGAGTACTTTTGGTGGAGATACGCAGTATTTT
CDR3aa: CASSLSTFGGDTQYF

j_gene: TRBJ1-4
abundance: few
d_gene: TRBD1
v_gene: TRBV9
CDR3nt: TGTGCCAGCAGCGTAGAGGGGACAGCAAGTAATGAAAAACTGTTTTTT
CDR3aa: CASSVEGTASNEKLFF

j_gene: TRBJ2-1
abundance: few
d_gene: .
v_gene: TRBV7-9
CDR3nt: TGTGCCAGCAGCTTCCCTAACAGGCGGAATGAGCAGTTCTTC
CDR3aa: CASSFPNRRNEQFF

j_gene: TRBJ2-1
abundance: many
d_gene: TRBD2
v_gene: TRBV29-1
CDR3nt: TGCAGCGGCAGCGGGAGGGCCTACAATGAGCAGTTCTTC
CDR3aa: CSGSGRAYNEQFF

j_gene: TRBJ1-1
abundance: many
d_gene: TRBD1
v_gene: TRBV4-1
CDR3nt: TGCGCCAGCAGCCAAGTGAAAACAGGGGGGAGGAACACTGAAGCTTTCTTT
CDR3aa: CASSQVKTGGRNTEAFF

j_gene: TRBJ2-7
abundance: many
d_gene: .
v_gene: TRBV11-2
CDR3nt: TGTGCCAGCAGCTTAGAGCCGGGACCCTACGAGCAGTACTTC
CDR3aa: CASSLEPGPYEQYF

j_gene: TRBJ2-3
abundance: few
d_gene: TRBD1
v_gene: TRBV7-9
CDR3nt: TGTGCCAGCAGCTTATGGGACAGCCTCAGCACAGATACGCAGTATTTT
CDR3aa: CASSLWDSLSTDTQYF

j_gene: TRBJ2-7
abundance: .
d_gene: TRBD2
v_gene: TRBV9
CDR3nt: TGTGCCAGCAGCCGGCGACTAGCGGGGGGGGAAGAGCAGTACTTC
CDR3aa: CASSRRLAGGEEQYF

j_gene: TRBJ2-2
abundance: .
d_gene: TRBD1
v_gene: TRBV29-1
CDR3nt: TGCAGCGTTGGGGGGAACAGGGGGCACGGGGAGCTGTTTTTT
CDR3aa: CSVGGNRGHGELFF

j_gene: TRBJ2-7
abundance: few
d_gene: .
v_gene: TRBV7-2
CDR3nt: TGTGCCAGCAGCTCCGCAGGTGTTTCCTACGAGCAGTACTTC
CDR3aa: CASSSAGVSYEQYF